This passage covers 25 T cell receptor beta chains from one sample sequenced in a study of blood T cell repertoires in COVID-19. Clones were sequenced by immunoSEQ multiplex PCR, and TCRdb holds only the in-frame ones, with some missing. The table lists roughly 250,000 clones, over 70% of them singletons. Sequences were obtained from peripheral blood. The source of these receptors is a human donor in a cohort sampled during active COVID-19.

This chain uses TRBV3-1 (or the pseudogene TRBV3-2) with TRBJ1-2, with 11 bases that match TRBD1. Trimming at V came to 3 bases and at J to 8 bases, leaving 8 bases not matched to a gene. CDR3 length: 15 amino acids. Germline CDR1 LGHDT, CDR2 YNNKEL (reference sequence). The CDR3 reads CASSHLLDRGRGYTF. CDR3 nucleotide sequence: TGTGCCAGCAGCCATTTACTGGACAGGGGGCGAGGCTACACCTTC.

This chain links TRBV5-1 with TRBJ1-1; D is unresolved. V dropped 2 bases and J dropped 7 bases, with 12 bases sitting between them. Germline V gives CDR1 SGHRS, CDR2 YFSETQ. CDR3 length: 13 amino acids. The CDR3 bases are TGCGCCAGCAGCTTCAGTACCGCGGGTGAAGCTTTCTTT. Translation: CASSFSTAGEAFF.

The chain has TRBV10-3 and TRBJ2-7; D is possibly TRBD1 (6 bases). Germline loops: CDR1 ENHRY, CDR2 SYGVKD. The V end lost 4 bases, the J end lost 6 bases, and 13 bases lay between the germline ends. This CDR3 region has 13 residues. The CDR3 region is CAISVSQGGEQYF. Written as DNA, the CDR3 is TGTGCCATCAGTGTATCACAGGGCGGCGAGCAGTACTTC.

This clone was observed a handful of times. The chain uses TRBV5-4 and TRBJ1-1; weak D call: TRBD1 (6 bases). Trimming stripped 4 bases from V and 5 bases from J, with 15 bases between. Germline V gene lookup returns CDR1 SGHNT and CDR2 YYREEE (reference sequence). The CDR3 is 14 amino acids. CDR3 sequence reads: CASSLNDRFTEAFF. The CDR3 bases are TGTGCCAGCAGCCTTAATGACAGGTTTACTGAAGCTTTCTTT.

Only one count was recorded for this clone. The chain employs TRBV4-3 and TRBJ2-7; TRBD1 agrees at 7 bases. The CDR3 consists of 14 residues. J lost 2 bases, V lost 3 bases, and 4 bases had no gene match. Germline CDR1 LGHNA, CDR2 YSLEER. In DNA form, the CDR3 reads TGCGCCAGCAGCCAGCAAACAGGGGCCTACGAGCAGTACTTC. Translation gives CASSQQTGAYEQYF.

The chain links TRBV19 to TRBJ1-2; D call uncertain. The CDR3 contains 13 residues. With 0 bases removed from V and 7 bases from J, the gap between germline ends came to 9 bases. Germline CDR1 reads LNHDA; CDR2 reads SQIVND (reference sequence). CDR3 amino acids: CASSIDGRSGYTF. The CDR3 DNA reads TGTGCCAGTAGTATAGATGGAAGGAGTGGCTACACCTTC.

The rearrangement links TRBV6-6 to TRBJ2-2; TRBD2 matches at 9 bases. The germline V gene has CDR1 MNHNY and CDR2 SVGAGI (reference sequence). Trimming took 5 bases from V and 8 from J; bases not matched to a gene: 6. The CDR3 extends over 14 amino acids. DNA of the CDR3: TGTGCCAGCAGTAACCTAGCGGGGTCTGGGGAGCTGTTTTTT. As protein: CASSNLAGSGELFF.

The rearrangement uses TRBV6-2 or TRBV6-3 and TRBJ1-2; D may be TRBD1 (5 bases). The CDR3 is 14 amino acids. CDR1 MNHEY and CDR2 SVGEGT come from the germline V gene. V shed 2 bases and J shed 13 bases, with 20 bases lying between them. The CDR3 protein is CASSYKGPLRRSTF. CDR3 in DNA: TGTGCCAGCAGTTACAAGGGGCCTCTTCGTCGTAGCACCTTC.

The V and J genes are TRBV6-5 and TRBJ2-7; 8 bases align to TRBD1. With 6 bases clipped from V and 1 base from J, the junction kept 8 bases outside the gene matches. Germline CDR1 and CDR2: MNHEY and SVGAGI. This CDR3 is built from 15 residues. Here the CDR3 reads CASSGAGTGSYEQYF. The CDR3 nucleotides are TGTGCCAGCAGCGGAGCCGGGACAGGATCCTACGAGCAGTACTTC.

Only one count was recorded for this clone. V usage is TRBV5-5 and J usage is TRBJ1-6, with 8 bases identical to TRBD1. V was pared by 1 base and J by 9 bases, with 6 bases of the junction left unmatched. The CDR3 loop spans 15 amino acids. The germline V gene has CDR1 SGHKS and CDR2 YYEKEE (reference sequence). The CDR3 loop reads CASSLNGQGGSPLHF. In nucleotides, the CDR3 is TGTGCCAGCAGCTTGAATGGACAGGGCGGTTCACCCCTCCACTTT.

The rearrangement joins TRBV5-1 to TRBJ2-2; TRBD1 aligns across 8 bases. Germline values: CDR1 SGHRS, CDR2 YFSETQ. The length of the CDR3 is 13 residues. The ends lost 4 bases at V and 9 bases at J; junction bases unmatched: 5. The CDR3 bases are TGCGCCAGCAGCGCCCAGGGGGCGTGGGAGCTGTTTTTT. This encodes CASSAQGAWELFF.

The chain has TRBV7-2 and TRBJ1-6, with D possibly matching TRBD1 (6 bases). The CDR3 covers 15 residues. Trimming left V 6 bases short and J 4 bases short, with 13 bases between. Germline CDR1 and CDR2: SGHTA and FQGNSA. CDR3 DNA: TGTGCCAGCAGAACGGGACAAACTTATAATTCACCCCTCCACTTT. Protein: CASRTGQTYNSPLHF. Based on the CDR3 plus reference TRBV7-2 and TRBJ1-6, the full variable domain is GAGVSQSPSNKVTEKGKDVELRCDPISGHTALYWYRQSLGQGLEFLIYFQGNSAPDKSGLPSDRFSAERTGGSVSTLTIQRTQQEDSAVYLCASRTGQTYNSPLHFGNGTRLTVT.

The chain links TRBV3-1 (or the pseudogene TRBV3-2) to TRBJ1-3; D unclear. The CDR3 runs to 14 residues. Germline CDR1 reads LGHDT; CDR2 reads YNNKEL (reference sequence). The V end was cut by 3 bases, the J end by 6 bases, with 12 bases between. The CDR3 spells CASSQRVEANTIYF. DNA for the CDR3: TGTGCCAGCAGCCAGAGGGTTGAAGCAAACACCATATATTTT.

The V call is TRBV29-1, the J call TRBJ2-1; 7 positions agree with TRBD1. V gave up 6 bases and J gave up 1 base; unmatched junction bases: 6. Germline CDR1 and CDR2: SQVTM and ANQGSEA. This CDR3 comprises 14 residues. CDR3 in amino acids: CSVQGTRSYNEQFF. CDR3 DNA: TGCAGCGTACAGGGGACAAGGTCCTACAATGAGCAGTTCTTC.

This clone was observed once. The chain couples TRBV5-1 to TRBJ1-2; 8 nucleotides agree with TRBD1. Germline CDR1 is SGHRS and CDR2 is YFSETQ. CDR3 size: 14 residues. J gave up 4 bases and V 3 bases, and 5 bases lay outside the gene matches. The DNA for the CDR3 is TGCGCCAGCAGCTCGACAGGGGAGTCCTATGGCTACACCTTC. Translated: CASSSTGESYGYTF.

The sample holds a few counts of this clone. CDR3 nucleotides: TGTGGTACAGGGAGCTCCTATAATTCACCCCTCCACTTT. Amino acid sequence: CGTGSSYNSPLHF. The chain joins TRBV19 to TRBJ1-6, with a possible D match to TRBD1 (6 bases). Per the germline V gene, CDR1 is LNHDA and CDR2 is SQIVND (reference sequence). The CDR3 sequence is 13 residues long.

The rearrangement uses TRBV19 and TRBJ2-1; D might be TRBD1 (7 bases). With 5 bases removed from V and 3 bases from J, the gap between germline ends came to 14 bases. CDR3 length: 15 amino acids. The germline V gene has CDR1 LNHDA and CDR2 SQIVND (reference sequence). The CDR3 spells CASSQWGDSYNEQFF. Written as DNA, the CDR3 is TGTGCCAGTAGTCAGTGGGGGGACAGCTACAATGAGCAGTTCTTC. Based on the CDR3 plus reference TRBV19 and TRBJ2-1, the full variable domain is DGGITQSPKYLFRKEGQNVTLSCEQNLNHDAMYWYRQDPGQGLRLIYYSQIVNDFQKGDIAEGYSVSREKKESFPLTVTSAQKNPTAFYLCASSQWGDSYNEQFFGPGTRLTVL.

This clone was counted between two and nine times. The gene calls are TRBV9 and TRBJ1-2; 10 bases are shared with TRBD1. V lost 3 bases, J lost 1 base, and 12 bases stayed unmatched. CDR1 SGDLS and CDR2 YYNGEE come from the germline V gene. This CDR3 comprises 18 residues. For the CDR3, the DNA is TGTGCCAGCAGCGGCGGTGGGACAGGGGACGATGTTAACTATGGCTACACCTTC. Translation gives CASSGGGTGDDVNYGYTF. The full variable domain, with the rest looked up from reference TRBV9 and TRBJ1-2, is DSGVTQTPKHLITATGQRVTLRCSPRSGDLSVYWYQQSLDQGLQFLIQYYNGEERAKGNILERFSAQQFPDLHSELNLSSLELGDSALYFCASSGGGTGDDVNYGYTFGSGTRLTVV.

The chain combines TRBV6-5 with TRBJ2-2, with D perhaps matching TRBD2 (6 bases). Germline V gene sequence: CDR1 MNHEY, CDR2 SVGAGI. Trimming took off 4 bases at V and 6 bases at J, with 18 bases between the two ends. The CDR3 is 16 amino acids. The CDR3 reads CASSSTGTRGPGELFF. CDR3 bases: TGTGCCAGCAGTTCAACCGGGACGCGGGGCCCCGGGGAGCTGTTTTTT.

Here the CDR3 DNA reads TGTGCCAGCTCACTGCGCTCTGGGACTAGCGGCTCCTACAATGAGCAGTTCTTC. Translating gives CASSLRSGTSGSYNEQFF. This sequence joins TRBV18 and TRBJ2-1, with 11 bases that match TRBD2. With 4 bases clipped from V and 0 bases from J, the junction kept 8 bases outside the gene matches. The germline gives CDR1 KGHSH, CDR2 LQKENI. This CDR3 region has 18 residues.

The V call is TRBV6-6, the J call TRBJ1-5; unclear D gene. This CDR3 has 15 amino acids. Germline V gives CDR1 MNHNY, CDR2 SVGAGI (reference sequence). The V and J ends lost 5 bases and 6 bases respectively, with 17 bases between them. CDR3 residues: CASSPQAARGQPQHF. For the CDR3, the DNA is TGTGCCAGCAGTCCACAAGCTGCGCGGGGTCAGCCCCAGCATTTT.

The CDR3 DNA reads TGTGCCAGCAGTGACGAGGGCTACGAGCAGTACTTC. This sequence encodes CASSDEGYEQYF. The chain has TRBV2 and TRBJ2-7, with TRBD2 as a possible D gene (5 bases). The V end was cut by 3 bases, the J end by 3 bases, with 6 bases between. The length of the CDR3 is 12 residues. The germline gives CDR1 SNHLY, CDR2 FYNNEI.

This chain links TRBV5-4 with TRBJ2-5; 11 positions match TRBD1. The germline gives CDR1 SGHNT, CDR2 YYREEE (reference sequence). The trim removed 4 bases at V and 5 bases at J, leaving 10 bases unmatched. The CDR3 runs 16 residues. Here the CDR3 DNA reads TGTGCCAGCAGCGGTACCGGGACAGGGGGTGTGGAGACCCAGTACTTC. It encodes CASSGTGTGGVETQYF.

J is TRBJ1-2 and V is TRBV6-2 or TRBV6-3; no clear D gene. Trimming pared 6 bases from V and 2 bases from J, leaving 10 bases between. CDR1 and CDR2 from the germline V gene are MNHEY and SVGEGT. CDR3 length: 13 residues. The CDR3 spells CASSQTQNYGYTF. CDR3 bases: TGTGCCAGCAGCCAGACTCAAAACTATGGCTACACCTTC.

This clone was recorded once. This chain uses TRBV6-5 with TRBJ2-7; 7 bases are a match to TRBD1. The CDR3 loop spans 14 amino acids. The J segment lost 5 bases and the V segment lost 6 bases, leaving 10 bases of the junction unmatched. Germline V lookup: CDR1 MNHEY, CDR2 SVGAGI. The CDR3 reads CASRNKRGLHEQYF. The CDR3, as DNA: TGTGCCAGCAGAAACAAAAGGGGGCTCCACGAGCAGTACTTC.